A selection of T cell receptor beta chains follows, all from one sample in a study of control samples from healthy donors and cancer patients. Libraries were prepared by immunoSEQ multiplex PCR; TCRdb keeps only in-frame clonotypes and omits some of them. The sample consists of 150,000 or so clones, around 95% of them appearing once. Material for sequencing was blood. These receptors came from a man between 40 and 49 years old in good health. Both conserved end residues are part of each CDR3. The order of the fields is J gene, CDR3 length, clone size, D gene, V gene, CDR3 protein, CDR3 DNA. The D gene is left open where the match is weak. Only some rows state a clone size, as once, few, many or a class for expanded clones.

J: TRBJ2-2; length: 16; size: .; D: .; V: TRBV4-1; CDR3: CASSQEGHSNTGELFF; DNA: TGCGCCAGCAGCCAAGAGGGACATTCGAACACCGGGGAGCTGTTTTTT
J: TRBJ1-5; length: 14; size: .; D: .; V: TRBV7-2; CDR3: CASSPLGGNQPQHF; DNA: TGTGCCAGCAGCCCCTTGGGGGGAAATCAGCCCCAGCATTTT
J: TRBJ1-1; length: 13; size: .; D: .; V: TRBV2; CDR3: CASSEPEGTEAFF; DNA: TGTGCCAGCAGTGAGCCAGAAGGGACTGAAGCTTTCTTT
J: TRBJ2-5; length: 14; size: .; D: .; V: TRBV6-1; CDR3: CASSERGREETQYF; DNA: TGTGCCAGCAGTGAAAGGGGTAGGGAAGAGACCCAGTACTTC
J: TRBJ1-6; length: 18; size: .; D: .; V: TRBV7-2; CDR3: CASSLWVDRTSYNSPLHF; DNA: TGTGCCAGCAGCTTATGGGTAGACAGAACATCCTATAATTCACCCCTCCACTTT
J: TRBJ2-3; length: 12; size: .; D: TRBD1; V: TRBV12-5; CDR3: CASGPPGQRLYF; DNA: TGTGCTAGTGGTCCTCCGGGACAGCGCTTGTATTTT
J: TRBJ1-4; length: 14; size: .; D: .; V: TRBV9; CDR3: CASGSRAQSEKLFF; DNA: TGTGCCAGCGGCTCCCGGGCCCAGAGTGAAAAACTGTTTTTT
J: TRBJ2-2; length: 15; size: .; D: TRBD1; V: TRBV10-3; CDR3: CAISDPGQGIGELFF; DNA: TGTGCCATCAGTGACCCGGGACAGGGTATCGGGGAGCTGTTTTTT
J: TRBJ2-2; length: 15; size: few; D: .; V: TRBV29-1; CDR3: CSVEDRGKNTGELFF; DNA: TGCAGCGTTGAAGATCGGGGGAAAAACACCGGGGAGCTGTTTTTT
J: TRBJ1-1; length: 14; size: .; D: TRBD1; V: TRBV6-2/TRBV6-3; CDR3: CASSSQGADTEAFF; DNA: TGTGCCAGCAGTTCGCAGGGGGCGGACACTGAAGCTTTCTTT
J: TRBJ1-6; length: 14; size: .; D: .; V: TRBV19; CDR3: CASQDRSYNSPLHF; DNA: TGTGCCAGTCAGGACCGCTCCTATAATTCACCCCTCCACTTT
J: TRBJ1-2; length: 12; size: .; D: .; V: TRBV28; CDR3: CASRGSHYGYTF; DNA: TGTGCCAGCAGGGGCTCCCACTATGGCTACACCTTC
J: TRBJ1-2; length: 15; size: .; D: .; V: TRBV3-1/TRBV3-2; CDR3: CASSQSDRYNYGYTF; DNA: TGTGCCAGCAGCCAATCCGACAGGTACAACTATGGCTACACCTTC
J: TRBJ1-5; length: 13; size: .; D: .; V: TRBV9; CDR3: CASSAGSNQPQHF; DNA: TGTGCCAGCAGCGCGGGGAGCAATCAGCCCCAGCATTTT
J: TRBJ2-7; length: 16; size: .; D: TRBD1; V: TRBV30; CDR3: CAWSHTGTASSYEQYF; DNA: TGTGCCTGGAGTCACACCGGGACAGCCTCCTCCTACGAGCAGTACTTC
J: TRBJ2-5; length: 13; size: few; D: .; V: TRBV7-6; CDR3: CASSKGHQETQYF; DNA: TGTGCCAGCAGCAAGGGACATCAAGAGACCCAGTACTTC
J: TRBJ1-1; length: 18; size: .; D: TRBD1; V: TRBV9; CDR3: CASSVGDRLLSKNTEAFF; DNA: TGTGCCAGCAGCGTAGGGGACAGATTATTGAGTAAGAACACTGAAGCTTTCTTT
J: TRBJ1-4; length: 13; size: few; D: .; V: TRBV19; CDR3: CASWGRAGEKLFF; DNA: TGTGCCAGTTGGGGAAGGGCCGGGGAAAAACTGTTTTTT
J: TRBJ1-1; length: 15; size: .; D: TRBD1; V: TRBV18; CDR3: CASSLGTGMYPEAFF; DNA: TGTGCCAGCTCTCTTGGGACAGGGATGTACCCTGAAGCTTTCTTT
J: TRBJ2-5; length: 13; size: .; D: .; V: TRBV12-3/TRBV12-4; CDR3: CASRERLDETQYF; DNA: TGTGCCAGCAGGGAAAGACTAGATGAGACCCAGTACTTC
J: TRBJ1-4; length: 13; size: .; D: .; V: TRBV25-1; CDR3: CASSGTEFEKLFF; DNA: TGTGCCAGCAGCGGGACGGAATTCGAAAAACTGTTTTTT
J: TRBJ1-5; length: 18; size: .; D: .; V: TRBV24-1; CDR3: CATSDLGRARKSNQPQHF; DNA: TGTGCCACCAGTGATTTGGGAAGGGCTAGGAAAAGCAATCAGCCCCAGCATTTT
J: TRBJ1-5; length: 17; size: .; D: TRBD1; V: TRBV28; CDR3: CASSPDRDPYSNQPQHF; DNA: TGTGCCAGCAGTCCCGACAGGGACCCCTATAGCAATCAGCCCCAGCATTTT
J: TRBJ2-2; length: 16; size: .; D: TRBD2; V: TRBV6-6; CDR3: CASRPQRGGNTGELFF; DNA: TGTGCCAGCAGGCCCCAGCGGGGGGGGAACACCGGGGAGCTGTTTTTT
J: TRBJ1-1; length: 13; size: .; D: .; V: TRBV29-1; CDR3: CSVDGGSLTEAFF; DNA: TGCAGCGTTGACGGAGGCTCGCTCACTGAAGCTTTCTTT
J: TRBJ1-1; length: 14; size: .; D: .; V: TRBV4-3; CDR3: CASSQAGVNTEAFF; DNA: TGCGCCAGCAGCCAAGCCGGCGTTAACACTGAAGCTTTCTTT
J: TRBJ1-6; length: 14; size: few; D: .; V: TRBV9; CDR3: CASSPRVDNSPLHF; DNA: TGTGCCAGCAGCCCGAGGGTAGATAATTCACCCCTCCACTTT
J: TRBJ1-5; length: 14; size: once; D: .; V: TRBV7-9; CDR3: CASSPGHSNQPQHF; DNA: TGTGCCAGCAGCCCAGGTCATAGTAATCAGCCCCAGCATTTT
J: TRBJ2-7; length: 17; size: .; D: .; V: TRBV11-2; CDR3: CASSLGGGRTSSYEQYF; DNA: TGTGCCAGCAGCTTAGGAGGCGGACGGACGAGCTCCTACGAGCAGTACTTC
J: TRBJ2-5; length: 15; size: .; D: .; V: TRBV12-5; CDR3: CASGFRGGPQETQYF; DNA: TGTGCTAGTGGTTTCAGGGGGGGGCCCCAAGAGACCCAGTACTTC
J: TRBJ2-5; length: 17; size: .; D: TRBD1; V: TRBV6-1; CDR3: CASSEDRAISYQETQYF; DNA: TGTGCCAGCAGTGAGGACAGGGCTATCTCGTACCAAGAGACCCAGTACTTC
J: TRBJ1-2; length: 16; size: .; D: TRBD1; V: TRBV29-1; CDR3: CSVEDRAAVINYGYTF; DNA: TGCAGCGTGGAGGACAGGGCCGCTGTCATTAACTATGGCTACACCTTC
J: TRBJ2-3; length: 11; size: .; D: .; V: TRBV7-6; CDR3: CASSLVGTQYF; DNA: TGTGCCAGCAGCTTAGTTGGTACGCAGTATTTT
J: TRBJ1-4; length: 18; size: .; D: .; V: TRBV7-8; CDR3: CASSPRAGRGATNEKLFF; DNA: TGTGCCAGCAGCCCGCGTGCGGGTAGGGGTGCAACTAATGAAAAACTGTTTTTT
J: TRBJ1-1; length: 16; size: once; D: .; V: TRBV5-5; CDR3: CASSLALRRWEAEAFF; DNA: TGTGCCAGCAGCTTGGCCCTCAGACGCTGGGAGGCTGAAGCTTTCTTT
J: TRBJ1-1; length: 13; size: .; D: .; V: TRBV19; CDR3: CASSTGMNTEAFF; DNA: TGTGCCAGTAGCACAGGGATGAACACTGAAGCTTTCTTT
J: TRBJ2-1; length: 15; size: .; D: .; V: TRBV2; CDR3: CASSVAPGSNNEQFF; DNA: TGTGCCAGCAGTGTAGCGCCTGGGTCTAACAATGAGCAGTTCTTC
J: TRBJ1-4; length: 16; size: .; D: .; V: TRBV5-6; CDR3: CASSSNPARQNEKLFF; DNA: TGTGCCAGCAGCTCCAACCCCGCCAGGCAGAATGAAAAACTGTTTTTT
J: TRBJ2-7; length: 16; size: .; D: .; V: TRBV7-8; CDR3: CASSLYAAGTRFEQYF; DNA: TGTGCCAGCAGCTTATACGCGGCAGGTACCCGATTTGAGCAGTACTTC
J: TRBJ1-4; length: 17; size: .; D: .; V: TRBV19; CDR3: CASSIQGGRSTNEKLFF; DNA: TGTGCCAGTAGTATACAAGGGGGACGCTCAACTAATGAAAAACTGTTTTTT
J: TRBJ2-3; length: 17; size: .; D: TRBD2; V: TRBV4-3; CDR3: CASSQDPYGGGGDTQYF; DNA: TGCGCCAGCAGCCAAGATCCTTACGGGGGGGGTGGAGATACGCAGTATTTT
J: TRBJ2-3; length: 17; size: .; D: TRBD2; V: TRBV5-1; CDR3: CASSLSSGGTPTDTQYF; DNA: TGCGCCAGCAGCTTGAGTAGCGGGGGGACCCCCACAGATACGCAGTATTTT
J: TRBJ1-1; length: 13; size: .; D: .; V: TRBV12-3/TRBV12-4; CDR3: CASTLGPRGEAFF; DNA: TGTGCCAGCACCCTGGGCCCCAGAGGTGAAGCTTTCTTT
J: TRBJ1-1; length: 17; size: .; D: TRBD1; V: TRBV30; CDR3: CAWTTTRQGARATEAFF; DNA: TGTGCCTGGACAACAACACGACAGGGGGCAAGGGCCACTGAAGCTTTCTTT
J: TRBJ2-7; length: 16; size: .; D: TRBD1; V: TRBV7-2; CDR3: CASRLRSGTGSYEQYF; DNA: TGTGCCAGCAGACTACGATCCGGGACAGGGAGTTACGAGCAGTACTTC
J: TRBJ1-1; length: 14; size: .; D: .; V: TRBV10-2; CDR3: CASSERGQNTEAFF; DNA: TGCGCCAGCAGTGAGCGGGGACAGAACACTGAAGCTTTCTTT
J: TRBJ2-7; length: 11; size: .; D: .; V: TRBV7-9; CDR3: CASSLFDEQYF; DNA: TGTGCCAGCAGCTTATTCGACGAGCAGTACTTC
J: TRBJ1-1; length: 13; size: .; D: .; V: TRBV18; CDR3: CASSPPETSEAFF; DNA: TGTGCCAGCTCACCACCAGAGACTTCTGAAGCTTTCTTT
J: TRBJ2-3; length: 16; size: .; D: .; V: TRBV12-5; CDR3: CATNSAPGLTTDTQYF; DNA: TGTGCCACTAACTCCGCCCCAGGTCTTACCACAGATACGCAGTATTTT
J: TRBJ1-5; length: 15; size: .; D: TRBD1; V: TRBV19; CDR3: CASSSGQISNQPQHF; DNA: TGTGCCAGTAGTTCGGGACAGATCAGCAATCAGCCCCAGCATTTT
J: TRBJ1-2; length: 15; size: .; D: .; V: TRBV19; CDR3: CASSARESPNYGYTF; DNA: TGTGCCAGTAGTGCTCGGGAAAGCCCTAACTATGGCTACACCTTC
J: TRBJ2-7; length: 13; size: once; D: .; V: TRBV14; CDR3: CASSQVPTYEQYF; DNA: TGTGCCAGCAGCCAAGTCCCCACCTACGAGCAGTACTTC
J: TRBJ2-6; length: 16; size: once; D: .; V: TRBV24-1; CDR3: CATSGRTNAGANVLTF; DNA: TGTGCCACCAGTGGAAGGACAAACGCTGGGGCCAACGTCCTGACTTTC
J: TRBJ2-1; length: 15; size: .; D: TRBD2; V: TRBV9; CDR3: CASSVVAGGNGEQFF; DNA: TGTGCCAGCAGCGTAGTCGCGGGGGGGAATGGGGAGCAGTTCTTC
J: TRBJ2-7; length: 14; size: once; D: .; V: TRBV3-1/TRBV3-2; CDR3: CAGSPPGPIYEQYF; DNA: TGTGCCGGCAGCCCCCCCGGACCGATCTACGAGCAGTACTTC
J: TRBJ2-1; length: 15; size: .; D: .; V: TRBV10-3; CDR3: CAISESPGGYNEQFF; DNA: TGTGCCATCAGTGAGTCGCCAGGGGGGTACAATGAGCAGTTCTTC
J: TRBJ1-2; length: 17; size: .; D: .; V: TRBV5-1; CDR3: CASSLDRSPLLPGGYTF; DNA: TGCGCCAGCAGCTTGGATCGTAGTCCGCTCTTGCCTGGTGGCTACACCTTC
J: TRBJ1-1; length: 16; size: .; D: TRBD1; V: TRBV10-3; CDR3: CAISEEGAALGTEAFF; DNA: TGTGCCATCAGTGAAGAGGGGGCGGCTTTGGGCACTGAAGCTTTCTTT
J: TRBJ2-7; length: 11; size: .; D: .; V: TRBV7-9; CDR3: CASRQGNEQYF; DNA: TGTGCCAGCAGACAGGGAAACGAGCAGTACTTC